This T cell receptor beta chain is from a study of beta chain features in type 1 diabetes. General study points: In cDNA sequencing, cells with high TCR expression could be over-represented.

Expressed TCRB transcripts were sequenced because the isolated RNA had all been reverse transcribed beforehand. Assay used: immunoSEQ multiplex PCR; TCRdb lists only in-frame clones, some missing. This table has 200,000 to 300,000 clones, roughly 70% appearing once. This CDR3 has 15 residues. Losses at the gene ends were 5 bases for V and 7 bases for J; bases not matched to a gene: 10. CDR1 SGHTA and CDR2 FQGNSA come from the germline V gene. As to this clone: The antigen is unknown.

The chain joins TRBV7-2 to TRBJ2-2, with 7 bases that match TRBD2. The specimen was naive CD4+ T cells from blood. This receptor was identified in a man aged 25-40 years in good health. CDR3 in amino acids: CASSPSGIGFGELFF. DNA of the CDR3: TGTGCCAGCAGCCCCAGCGGGATAGGATTCGGGGAGCTGTTTTTT.